One T cell receptor (beta chain) is described in this entry. The antigen is undetermined. The length of the CDR3 is 17 residues. After removal of 2 bases from V and 5 bases from J, the junction contained 11 bases not matched to a gene. Germline V gene sequence: CDR1 LNHDA, CDR2 SQIVND (reference sequence). PCR primers comprised 60 Vbeta and 13 Jbeta primers. TCRdb's table, derived via immunoSEQ multiplex PCR, lists solely in-frame clones and lacks some. Of fewer than 250,000 clones in the sample, roughly 80% were seen once. These data come from a study of cytomegalovirus exposure and HLA in healthy donors. Study-level findings and limits: Per a prior analysis, the majority of TCR beta V segments were productive roughly 87% or roughly 30% of the time. Later genetic work tied a missense DCLRE1C variant to beta-chain V and J trimming. A classifier reportedly called cytomegalovirus status with high sensitivity and specificity.

The sequence came from a man aged 25-45 years in good health and CMV-seronegative. The V gene is TRBV19, the J gene TRBJ2-7; 11 nucleotides line up with TRBD1. Sequencing was carried out using PBMCs. The CDR3 nucleotides read TGTGCCAGTAGTATATTGACCGACGGGACAGGGGGAAACGAGCAGTACTTC. Translating gives CASSILTDGTGGNEQYF. The variable domain in full, completed from reference TRBV19 and TRBJ2-7, reads DGGITQSPKYLFRKEGQNVTLSCEQNLNHDAMYWYRQDPGQGLRLIYYSQIVNDFQKGDIAEGYSVSREKKESFPLTVTSAQKNPTAFYLCASSILTDGTGGNEQYFGPGTRLTVT.